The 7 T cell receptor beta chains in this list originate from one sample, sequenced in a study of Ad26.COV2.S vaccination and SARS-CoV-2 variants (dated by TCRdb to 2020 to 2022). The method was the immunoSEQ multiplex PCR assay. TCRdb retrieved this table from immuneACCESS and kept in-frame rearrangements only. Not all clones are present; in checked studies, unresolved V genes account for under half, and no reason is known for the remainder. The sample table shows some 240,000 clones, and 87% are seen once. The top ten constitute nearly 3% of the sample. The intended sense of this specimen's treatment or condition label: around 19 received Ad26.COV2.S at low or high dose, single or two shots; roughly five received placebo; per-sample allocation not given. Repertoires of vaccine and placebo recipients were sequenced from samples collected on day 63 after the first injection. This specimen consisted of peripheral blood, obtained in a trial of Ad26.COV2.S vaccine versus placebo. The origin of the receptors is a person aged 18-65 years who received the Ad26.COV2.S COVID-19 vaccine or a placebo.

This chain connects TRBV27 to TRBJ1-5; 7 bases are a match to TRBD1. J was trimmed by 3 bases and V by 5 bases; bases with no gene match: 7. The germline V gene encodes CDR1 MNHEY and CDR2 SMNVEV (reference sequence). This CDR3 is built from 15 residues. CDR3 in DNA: TGTGCCAGCAGTAGGGACAGACTTTCCAATCAGCCCCAGCATTTT. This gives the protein CASSRDRLSNQPQHF.

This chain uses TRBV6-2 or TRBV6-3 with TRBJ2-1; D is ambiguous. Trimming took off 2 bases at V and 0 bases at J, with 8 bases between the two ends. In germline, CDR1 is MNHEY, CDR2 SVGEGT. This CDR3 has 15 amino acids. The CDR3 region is CASSYPPSSYNEQFF. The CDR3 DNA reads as TGTGCCAGCAGTTACCCCCCTAGCTCCTACAATGAGCAGTTCTTC.

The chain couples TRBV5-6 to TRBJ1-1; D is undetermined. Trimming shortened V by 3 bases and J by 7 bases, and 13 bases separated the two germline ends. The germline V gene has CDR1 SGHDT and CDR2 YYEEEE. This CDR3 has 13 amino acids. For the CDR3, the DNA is TGTGCCAGCAGCTGGGTCGCCAGTGGTGAAGCTTTCTTT. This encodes CASSWVASGEAFF.

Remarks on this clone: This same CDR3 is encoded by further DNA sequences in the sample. CDR3: CASSDSRGTDTQYF. The CDR3 region has the DNA TGTGCCAGCAGTGACAGCCGGGGCACAGATACGCAGTATTTT. The chain joins TRBV6-4 to TRBJ2-3, with unresolved D. Trimming shortened V by 2 bases and J by 1 base, and 7 bases separated the two germline ends. The germline CDR1 and CDR2 sequences are MRHNA and SNTAGT. This CDR3 spans 14 amino acids.

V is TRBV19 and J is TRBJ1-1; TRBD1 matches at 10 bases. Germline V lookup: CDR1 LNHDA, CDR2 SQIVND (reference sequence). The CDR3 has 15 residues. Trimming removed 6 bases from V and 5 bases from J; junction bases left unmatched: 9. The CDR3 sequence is CASSHRTGGRTEAFF. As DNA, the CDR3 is TGTGCCAGTAGCCACAGGACAGGGGGGCGGACTGAAGCTTTCTTT.

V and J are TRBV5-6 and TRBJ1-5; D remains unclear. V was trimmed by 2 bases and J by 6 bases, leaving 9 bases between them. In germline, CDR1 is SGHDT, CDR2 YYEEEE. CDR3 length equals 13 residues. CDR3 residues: CASSFAQSQPQHF. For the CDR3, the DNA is TGTGCCAGCAGCTTCGCCCAAAGTCAGCCCCAGCATTTT.

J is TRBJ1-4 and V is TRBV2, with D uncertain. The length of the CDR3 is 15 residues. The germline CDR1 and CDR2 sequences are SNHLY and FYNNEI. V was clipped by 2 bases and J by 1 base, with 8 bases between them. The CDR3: CASSEKGLTNEKLFF. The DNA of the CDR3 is TGTGCCAGCAGTGAAAAGGGTCTAACTAATGAAAAACTGTTTTTT.